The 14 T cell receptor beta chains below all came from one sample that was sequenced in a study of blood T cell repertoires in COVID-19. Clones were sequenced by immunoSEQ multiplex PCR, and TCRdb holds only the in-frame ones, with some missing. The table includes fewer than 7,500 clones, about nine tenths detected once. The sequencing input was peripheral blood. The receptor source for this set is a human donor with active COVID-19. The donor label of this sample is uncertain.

CDR3 nucleotides: TGTGCCAGCAGCTTGGTTCTGTCTAGCGCTGAGACCCAGTACTTC. It codes for CASSLVLSSAETQYF. The chain couples TRBV7-9 to TRBJ2-5; D possibly corresponds to TRBD2 (6 bases). Trimming took off 3 bases at V and 5 bases at J, with 16 bases between the two ends. Germline V gives CDR1 SEHNR, CDR2 FQNEAQ (reference sequence). The CDR3 length is 15 residues.

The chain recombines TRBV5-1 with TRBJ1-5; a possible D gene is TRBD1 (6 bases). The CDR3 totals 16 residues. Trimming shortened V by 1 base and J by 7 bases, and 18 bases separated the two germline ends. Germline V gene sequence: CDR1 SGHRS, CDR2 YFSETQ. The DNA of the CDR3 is TGCGCCAGCAGCTTGACCCCAGGGGCCGAAGGCCAGCCCCAGCATTTT. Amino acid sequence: CASSLTPGAEGQPQHF.

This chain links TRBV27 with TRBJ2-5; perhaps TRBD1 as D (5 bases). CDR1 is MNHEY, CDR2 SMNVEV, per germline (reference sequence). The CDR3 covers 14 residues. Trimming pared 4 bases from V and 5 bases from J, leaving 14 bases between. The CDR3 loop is CASSSSRDTETQYF. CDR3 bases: TGTGCCAGCAGTTCGAGCAGGGATACGGAGACCCAGTACTTC.

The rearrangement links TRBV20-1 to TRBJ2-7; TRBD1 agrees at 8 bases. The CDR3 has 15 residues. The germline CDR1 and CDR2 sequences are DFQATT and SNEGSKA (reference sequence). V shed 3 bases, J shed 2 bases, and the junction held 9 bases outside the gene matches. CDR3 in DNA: TGCAGTGCTAGTTTAATCGGACAGGGTCCCTACGAGCAGTACTTC. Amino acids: CSASLIGQGPYEQYF.

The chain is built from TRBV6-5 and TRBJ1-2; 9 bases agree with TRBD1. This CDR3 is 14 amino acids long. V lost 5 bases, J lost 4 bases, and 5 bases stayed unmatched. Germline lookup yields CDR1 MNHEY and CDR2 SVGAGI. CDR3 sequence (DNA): TGTGCCAGCAGTACCGGGACAGGGCCCTATGGCTACACCTTC. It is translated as CASSTGTGPYGYTF.

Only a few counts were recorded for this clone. The CDR3 loop reads CSVEHRGFPYEQYF. The CDR3 region has the DNA TGCAGCGTTGAACACAGGGGATTTCCCTACGAGCAGTACTTC. J is TRBJ2-7 and V is TRBV29-1; TRBD1 matches at 7 bases. The CDR3 totals 14 residues. Looked up from germline, CDR1 is SQVTM and CDR2 is ANQGSEA. V shed 2 bases, J shed 2 bases, and the junction held 6 bases outside the gene matches.

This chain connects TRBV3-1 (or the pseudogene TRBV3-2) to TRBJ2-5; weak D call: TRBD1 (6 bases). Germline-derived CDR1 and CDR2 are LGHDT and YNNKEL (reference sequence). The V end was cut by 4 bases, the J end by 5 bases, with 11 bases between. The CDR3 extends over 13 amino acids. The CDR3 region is CASSRNRVETQYF. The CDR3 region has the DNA TGTGCCAGCAGCCGAAACAGGGTTGAGACCCAGTACTTC.

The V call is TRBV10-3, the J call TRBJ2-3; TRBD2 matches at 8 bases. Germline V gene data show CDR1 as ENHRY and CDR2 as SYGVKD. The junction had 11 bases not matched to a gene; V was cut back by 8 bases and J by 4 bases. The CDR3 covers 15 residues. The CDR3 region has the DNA TGTGCCATCTGGAGCGGGAGTGGGAAGGCAGATACGCAGTATTTT. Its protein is CAIWSGSGKADTQYF.

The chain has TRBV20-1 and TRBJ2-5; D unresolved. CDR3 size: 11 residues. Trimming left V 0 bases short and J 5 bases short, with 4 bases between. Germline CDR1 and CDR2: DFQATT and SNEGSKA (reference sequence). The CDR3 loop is CSARDPETQYF. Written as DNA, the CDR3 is TGCAGTGCTAGAGATCCGGAGACCCAGTACTTC.

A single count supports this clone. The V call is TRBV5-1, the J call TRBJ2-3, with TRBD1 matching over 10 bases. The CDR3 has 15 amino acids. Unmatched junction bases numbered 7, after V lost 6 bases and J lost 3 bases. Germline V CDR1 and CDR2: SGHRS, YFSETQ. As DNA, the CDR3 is TGCGCCAGCAACCAGGGACAGGGGAGGACAGATACGCAGTATTTT. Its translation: CASNQGQGRTDTQYF. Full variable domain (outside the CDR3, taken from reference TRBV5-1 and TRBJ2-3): KAGVTQTPRYLIKTRGQQVTLSCSPISGHRSVSWYQQTPGQGLQFLFEYFSETQRNKGNFPGRFSGRQFSNSRSEMNVSTLELGDSALYLCASNQGQGRTDTQYFGPGTRLTVL.

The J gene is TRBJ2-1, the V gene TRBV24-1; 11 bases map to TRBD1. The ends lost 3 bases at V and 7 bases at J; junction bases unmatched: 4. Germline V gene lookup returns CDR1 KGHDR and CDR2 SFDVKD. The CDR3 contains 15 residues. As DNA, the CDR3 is TGTGCCACCAGTGATACCGGGACAGGGGGAAATGAGCAGTTCTTC. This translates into CATSDTGTGGNEQFF.

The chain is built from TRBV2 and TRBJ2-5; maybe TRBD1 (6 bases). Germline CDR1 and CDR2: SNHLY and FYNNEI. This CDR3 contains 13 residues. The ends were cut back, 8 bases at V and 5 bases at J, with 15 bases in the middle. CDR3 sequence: CASSQGLRETQYF. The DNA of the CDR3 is TGTGCCAGCTCACAGGGTTTGCGGGAGACCCAGTACTTC.

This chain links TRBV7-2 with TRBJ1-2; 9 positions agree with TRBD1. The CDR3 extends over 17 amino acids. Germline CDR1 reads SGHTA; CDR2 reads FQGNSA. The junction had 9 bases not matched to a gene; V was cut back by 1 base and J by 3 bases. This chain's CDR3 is CASSLEPLTGGDYGYTF. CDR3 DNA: TGTGCCAGCAGCTTAGAACCCCTGACAGGGGGTGACTATGGCTACACCTTC.

CDR3 protein: CASSYRRGQPRDTQYF. The CDR3, as DNA: TGTGCCAGCAGCTATCGCCGCGGACAGCCTCGAGATACGCAGTATTTT. The chain joins TRBV5-6 to TRBJ2-3; a possible D gene is TRBD1 (6 bases). In germline, CDR1 is SGHDT, CDR2 YYEEEE. This CDR3 contains 16 residues. V was trimmed by 3 bases and J by 5 bases, leaving 19 bases between them. The entire variable domain, with the rest obtained from reference TRBV5-6 and TRBJ2-3, is as follows: DAGVTQSPTHLIKTRGQQVTLRCSPKSGHDTVSWYQQALGQGPQFIFQYYEEEERQRGNFPDRFSGHQFPNYSSELNVNALLLGDSALYLCASSYRRGQPRDTQYFGPGTRLTVL.